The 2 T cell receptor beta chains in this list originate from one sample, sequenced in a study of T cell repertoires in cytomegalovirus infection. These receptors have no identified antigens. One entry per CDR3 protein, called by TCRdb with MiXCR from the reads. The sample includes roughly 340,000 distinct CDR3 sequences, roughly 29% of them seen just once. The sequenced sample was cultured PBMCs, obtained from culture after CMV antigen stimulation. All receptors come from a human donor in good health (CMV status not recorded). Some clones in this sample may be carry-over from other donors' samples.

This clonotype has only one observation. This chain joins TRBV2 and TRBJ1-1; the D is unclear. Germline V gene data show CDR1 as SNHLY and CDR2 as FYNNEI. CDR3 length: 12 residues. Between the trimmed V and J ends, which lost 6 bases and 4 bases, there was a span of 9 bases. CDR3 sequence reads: CASRATSTEAFF. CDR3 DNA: TGTGCCAGCAGGGCAACGAGCACTGAAGCTTTCTTT.

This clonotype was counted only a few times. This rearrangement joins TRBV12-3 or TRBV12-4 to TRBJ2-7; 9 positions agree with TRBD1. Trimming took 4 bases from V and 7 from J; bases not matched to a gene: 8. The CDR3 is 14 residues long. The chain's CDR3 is CASSSGDRVEEQYF. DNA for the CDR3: TGTGCCAGCAGTTCAGGGGACAGGGTGGAAGAGCAGTACTTC.